Each of the 31 T cell receptor beta chains below was sequenced from the same sample in a study of blood T cell repertoires in COVID-19. Only in-frame clones appear in the TCRdb table, and some are missing; sequencing was by immunoSEQ multiplex PCR. Of about 260,000 clones in the sample, 87% were seen once. Sequencing was performed on peripheral blood. These receptors were obtained from a woman aged 40-49 years who had recovered from COVID-19.

The chain couples TRBV4-1 to TRBJ1-2; possibly TRBD1 for D (6 bases). The CDR3 contains 14 residues. CDR1 and CDR2 from the germline V gene are MGHRA and YSYEKL. V was shortened by 2 bases and J by 8 bases, with 15 bases between the two germline ends. As DNA, the CDR3 is TGCGCCAGCAGCCAACCCGGGACATACATAGGCTACACCTTC. It encodes CASSQPGTYIGYTF.

The chain couples TRBV6-5 to TRBJ2-7, with TRBD1 matching over 8 bases. The CDR3 consists of 13 residues. Germline V CDR1 and CDR2: MNHEY, SVGAGI. V gave up 8 bases and J gave up 1 base; unmatched junction bases: 4. The CDR3: CASAGTGSYEQYF. As DNA, the CDR3 is TGTGCCAGCGCCGGGACAGGTTCCTACGAGCAGTACTTC.

The chain is built from TRBV27 and TRBJ2-1, with 10 bases fitting TRBD1. V was pared by 5 bases and J by 8 bases, with 12 bases of the junction left unmatched. The CDR3 sequence is 16 residues long. Germline CDR1 and CDR2: MNHEY and SMNVEV (reference sequence). CDR3 protein: CASSTPGTGAGDEQFF. In DNA, the CDR3 is TGTGCCAGCAGTACCCCCGGGACAGGGGCTGGGGATGAGCAGTTCTTC.

The chain recombines TRBV7-9 with TRBJ2-2; the D gene is possibly TRBD2 (5 bases). V was trimmed by 5 bases and J by 6 bases, leaving 7 bases between them. This CDR3 spans 12 amino acids. Germline V CDR1 and CDR2: SEHNR, FQNEAQ (reference sequence). The CDR3 nucleotides are TGTGCCAGCAGCCGGGGTTCCGGGGAGCTGTTTTTT. This codes for CASSRGSGELFF.

This chain connects TRBV5-1 to TRBJ1-2, with D possibly TRBD1 on 6 matching bases. Germline V gene lookup returns CDR1 SGHRS and CDR2 YFSETQ. The CDR3 contains 15 residues. Trimming cost V 7 bases and J 4 bases, with 20 bases left between them. The CDR3 nucleotides are TGCGCCAGCGCCACAGGGCGCGCCCCCCTCTATGGCTACACCTTC. Its protein product is CASATGRAPLYGYTF. Based on the CDR3 plus reference TRBV5-1 and TRBJ1-2, the full variable domain is KAGVTQTPRYLIKTRGQQVTLSCSPISGHRSVSWYQQTPGQGLQFLFEYFSETQRNKGNFPGRFSGRQFSNSRSEMNVSTLELGDSALYLCASATGRAPLYGYTFGSGTRLTVV.

This clone was detected only a few times. The chain uses TRBV4-1 and TRBJ1-1; no clear D gene. V was clipped by 0 bases and J by 6 bases, with 11 bases between them. This CDR3 spans 14 amino acids. The germline V gene encodes CDR1 MGHRA and CDR2 YSYEKL. DNA for the CDR3: TGCGCCAGCAGCCAAGAAATCGGGGTGGCTGAAGCTTTCTTT. It translates to CASSQEIGVAEAFF.

The V gene is TRBV6-7, the J gene TRBJ2-5, with 9 nucleotides matching TRBD1. TRBV6-7 is given ORF status, its function remaining uncertain. The CDR3 runs 21 residues. The trim removed 0 bases at V and 5 bases at J, leaving 22 bases unmatched. The CDR3 DNA sequence: TGTGCCAGCAGTTACTCAGTCAGGTTACGGGACAGGGCGTCCTCCGGGGAGACCCAGTACTTC. Amino acid sequence: CASSYSVRLRDRASSGETQYF.

The V call is TRBV4-3, the J call TRBJ1-1, with a tentative D call TRBD1 (5 bases). The V end was cut by 1 base, the J end by 5 bases, with 17 bases between. The CDR3 consists of 16 residues. From germline, CDR1 is LGHNA and CDR2 YSLEER. In nucleotides, the CDR3 is TGCGCCAGCAGCCAAGTGAAGGGGTCCCGGAGTACTGAAGCTTTCTTT. This encodes CASSQVKGSRSTEAFF.

The chain uses TRBV5-8 and TRBJ2-5; perhaps TRBD1 as D (6 bases). Germline V CDR1 and CDR2: SGHTS, YDEGEE. CDR3 length equals 14 residues. Trimming removed 0 bases from V and 4 bases from J, with 10 bases in between. The CDR3, as DNA: TGTGCCAGCAGCTTGGGCAGGGGTGTAGAGACCCAGTACTTC. Protein: CASSLGRGVETQYF.

This sequence joins TRBV7-9 and TRBJ1-1, with TRBD1 matching 8 bases. The V gene end was trimmed by 5 bases and the J gene end by 6 bases; junction bases not matched to a gene: 8. Germline CDR1 reads SEHNR; CDR2 reads FQNEAQ (reference sequence). CDR3 length equals 14 residues. CDR3 sequence (DNA): TGTGCCAGCAGCCCCGGACAGGGAAGGGCTGAAGCTTTCTTT. Encoded protein: CASSPGQGRAEAFF.

The rearrangement joins TRBV3-1 (or the pseudogene TRBV3-2) to TRBJ1-2; no clear D. The CDR3 totals 13 residues. Germline V gene lookup returns CDR1 LGHDT and CDR2 YNNKEL (reference sequence). Trimming shortened V by 4 bases and J by 6 bases, and 12 bases separated the two germline ends. CDR3: CASSRIGSHGYTF. The CDR3 DNA follows: TGTGCCAGCAGCCGGATAGGGAGCCATGGCTACACCTTC.

This clone was seen more than once but under ten times. Different DNA sequences within this sample yield the same CDR3. The chain has TRBV5-1 and TRBJ2-7; 14 nucleotides agree with TRBD2. In germline, CDR1 is SGHRS, CDR2 YFSETQ. The CDR3 runs 16 residues. With V trimmed by 4 bases and J by 1 base, 4 bases remained unmatched. CDR3 loop: CASSAGLAGGSYEQYF. In DNA, the CDR3 is TGCGCCAGCAGCGCCGGACTAGCGGGGGGATCCTACGAGCAGTACTTC. The variable domain in full, with the rest retrieved from reference TRBV5-1 and TRBJ2-7, is KAGVTQTPRYLIKTRGQQVTLSCSPISGHRSVSWYQQTPGQGLQFLFEYFSETQRNKGNFPGRFSGRQFSNSRSEMNVSTLELGDSALYLCASSAGLAGGSYEQYFGPGTRLTVT.

As to this clone: An end of the junction does not agree with germline; a read error may underlie this. Other DNA sequences in this specimen translate into the identical CDR3. The chain has TRBV9 and TRBJ1-2, with D maybe TRBD1 (5 bases). The germline gives CDR1 SGDLS, CDR2 YYNGEE. The CDR3 loop spans 13 amino acids. CDR3 sequence: CASRRDSLYGYTF. The DNA of the CDR3 is TGTGCTAGCAGAAGAGACAGCCTCTATGGCTACACCTTC.

This clone was observed once. This sequence joins TRBV4-2 and TRBJ2-1; no reliable D call. Trimming pared 1 base from V and 6 bases from J, leaving 7 bases between. This CDR3 has 13 residues. Germline-derived CDR1 and CDR2 are LGHNA and YNFKEQ. Here the CDR3 reads CASSQGSFNEQFF. DNA of the CDR3: TGTGCCAGCAGCCAAGGTAGTTTCAATGAGCAGTTCTTC.

V and J are TRBV5-8 and TRBJ2-5; 7 nucleotides align to TRBD1. The CDR3 sequence is 15 residues long. V gave up 4 bases and J gave up 2 bases; unmatched junction bases: 8. Looked up from germline, CDR1 is SGHTS and CDR2 is YDEGEE. This chain's CDR3 is CASSADRVIQETQYF. The CDR3 DNA is TGTGCCAGCAGCGCCGACAGGGTCATACAAGAGACCCAGTACTTC.

The rearrangement uses TRBV7-9 and TRBJ1-1; 9 bases match TRBD1. Trimming removed 7 bases from V and 5 bases from J; junction bases left unmatched: 11. Germline CDR1 and CDR2: SEHNR and FQNEAQ (reference sequence). This CDR3 is built from 15 residues. The CDR3 reads CASTFTGGEGTEAFF. CDR3 nucleotide sequence: TGTGCCAGCACTTTTACAGGGGGCGAAGGGACTGAAGCTTTCTTT.

The CDR3 sequence: CASSTQGARYEQYF. The DNA for the CDR3 is TGTGCCAGCAGTACACAGGGGGCGCGGTACGAGCAGTACTTC. The genes are TRBV27 and TRBJ2-7; TRBD1 aligns across 9 bases. J gave up 4 bases and V 5 bases, and 6 bases lay outside the gene matches. Per germline, CDR1 MNHEY and CDR2 SMNVEV (reference sequence). The CDR3 length is 14 residues.

This clone has just one count. V gene TRBV25-1 combines with J gene TRBJ1-4, with 8 bases identical to TRBD1. V gave up 4 bases and J gave up 4 bases; unmatched junction bases: 8. Germline CDR1 and CDR2: MGHDK and SYGVNS. CDR3 length equals 16 residues. The CDR3 DNA is TGTGCCAGCAGTGGAAACCACAGGGGGAGTAATGAAAAACTGTTTTTT. Residues: CASSGNHRGSNEKLFF.

This rearrangement joins TRBV6-5 to TRBJ2-2; possibly TRBD2 for D (5 bases). V lost 6 bases and J 13 bases, leaving 18 bases between the germline ends. This CDR3 has 13 amino acids. CDR1 and CDR2 (germline): MNHEY, SVGAGI. CDR3 sequence: CASSRLPSDGLFF. The CDR3 nucleotides are TGTGCCAGCAGCCGACTACCCTCCGATGGGCTGTTTTTT.

V usage is TRBV5-1 and J usage is TRBJ2-5, with 7 bases matching TRBD2. Germline lookup yields CDR1 SGHRS and CDR2 YFSETQ. CDR3 size: 17 residues. Losses at the gene ends were 5 bases for V and 1 base for J; bases not matched to a gene: 14. Here the CDR3 reads CASRVGRGGNTQETQYF. CDR3 coding DNA: TGCGCCAGCAGGGTTGGCCGGGGAGGGAACACCCAAGAGACCCAGTACTTC.

The chain couples TRBV19 to TRBJ2-7; 12 positions agree with TRBD1. The CDR3 spans 12 residues. V was pared by 10 bases and J by 10 bases, with 8 bases of the junction left unmatched. The germline gives CDR1 LNHDA, CDR2 SQIVND (reference sequence). CDR3 nucleotides: TGTGCCACCGGGACAGGGGGCACAAGACAGTACTTC. It is translated as CATGTGGTRQYF.

The chain recombines TRBV4-1 with TRBJ1-1; 8 nucleotides line up with TRBD1. The germline gives CDR1 MGHRA, CDR2 YSYEKL. V was pared by 5 bases and J by 8 bases, with 7 bases of the junction left unmatched. The CDR3 has 13 amino acids. CDR3 region: CASSDGTGREAFF. In nucleotides, the CDR3 is TGCGCCAGCAGCGACGGGACAGGAAGAGAAGCTTTCTTT.

This chain connects TRBV4-1 to TRBJ2-7, with 9 bases identical to TRBD1. The J segment lost 0 bases and the V segment lost 4 bases, leaving 4 bases of the junction unmatched. The CDR3 loop spans 15 amino acids. The germline gives CDR1 MGHRA, CDR2 YSYEKL. The CDR3 bases are TGCGCCAGCAGCCCCGGGACAGGGACCTCCTACGAGCAGTACTTC. This sequence encodes CASSPGTGTSYEQYF.

This clone occurred a few times. The V and J genes are TRBV9 and TRBJ1-5; D is undetermined. The CDR3 has 15 residues. In germline, CDR1 is SGDLS, CDR2 YYNGEE. The V end was cut by 0 bases, the J end by 2 bases, with 9 bases between. In DNA, the CDR3 is TGTGCCAGCAGCGTAGGAGGGAATGGCAATCAGCCCCAGCATTTT. Protein product: CASSVGGNGNQPQHF.

The chain has TRBV19 and TRBJ1-6, with 10 bases aligning to TRBD1. The length of the CDR3 is 15 residues. V gave up 3 bases and J gave up 10 bases; unmatched junction bases: 6. Per germline, CDR1 LNHDA and CDR2 SQIVND (reference sequence). The CDR3 bases are TGTGCCAGTAGTATTAGGACAGGGGGATGGTCACCCCTCCACTTT. Translated: CASSIRTGGWSPLHF.

V usage is TRBV18 and J usage is TRBJ2-7; TRBD1 agrees at 8 bases. Germline-derived CDR1 and CDR2 are KGHSH and LQKENI. This CDR3 has 15 amino acids. J lost 5 bases, V lost 3 bases, and 9 bases had no gene match. The CDR3 DNA sequence: TGTGCCAGCTCACCTGCCGGACAGGGAGGCCACGAGCAGTACTTC. Protein product: CASSPAGQGGHEQYF.

The chain carries TRBV6-1 and TRBJ1-2; 9 bases are shared with TRBD1. This CDR3 comprises 17 residues. Unmatched junction bases numbered 13, after V lost 4 bases and J lost 4 bases. The V gene's germline CDR1 is MNHNS and CDR2 SASEGT. The CDR3 sequence is CASSAAGTGPLSYGYTF. CDR3 nucleotide sequence: TGTGCCAGCAGTGCTGCCGGGACAGGGCCTTTGAGCTATGGCTACACCTTC.

This chain connects TRBV10-3 to TRBJ2-1; 10 bases match TRBD2. With 4 bases clipped from V and 5 bases from J, the junction kept 2 bases outside the gene matches. Germline V gives CDR1 ENHRY, CDR2 SYGVKD. The CDR3 spans 14 residues. CDR3 amino acids: CAISALAGDNEQFF. CDR3 in DNA: TGTGCCATCAGTGCCCTAGCGGGGGACAATGAGCAGTTCTTC.

As for this clone: At one end, the junction sequence differs from germline, possibly due to a read error. The rearrangement joins TRBV19 to TRBJ2-7, with 12 bases identical to TRBD1. The CDR3 contains 13 residues. Germline V gene data show CDR1 as LNHDA and CDR2 as SQIVND (reference sequence). The CDR3 reads CASSTGTGGGLVF. The DNA for the CDR3 is TGTGCCAGTAGTACCGGGACAGGGGGCGGCTTAGTCTTC.

The genes are TRBV18 and TRBJ2-7, with 7 bases identical to TRBD2. The CDR3 extends over 15 amino acids. J lost 2 bases, V lost 6 bases, and 10 bases had no gene match. Germline CDR1 KGHSH, CDR2 LQKENI. CDR3 bases: TGTGCCAGCTCCCCTCCAAGGCTAGCGGCCTACGAGCAGTACTTC. Protein sequence: CASSPPRLAAYEQYF.

This clone is a singleton in its sample. The chain combines TRBV7-2 with TRBJ1-4, with 9 bases that match TRBD1. Germline trimming cut 5 bases from V and 8 bases from J; bases unmatched to any gene: 12. The CDR3 is made up of 16 amino acids. Germline V CDR1 and CDR2: SGHTA, FQGNSA. In DNA, the CDR3 is TGTGCCAGCAGCCAATTCCACAGGGGGCTGGCGGAAAAACTGTTTTTT. It yields the protein CASSQFHRGLAEKLFF. The variable domain in full, completed from reference TRBV7-2 and TRBJ1-4, reads GAGVSQSPSNKVTEKGKDVELRCDPISGHTALYWYRQSLGQGLEFLIYFQGNSAPDKSGLPSDRFSAERTGGSVSTLTIQRTQQEDSAVYLCASSQFHRGLAEKLFFGSGTQLSVL.